A selection of T cell receptor beta chains follows, all from one sample in a study of control samples from healthy donors and cancer patients. Some clones are missing from TCRdb's copy, which holds only in-frame ones; the method was immunoSEQ multiplex PCR. The sample yields 9,500 to 15,000 clones, around nine tenths seen once. Source material: formalin-fixed, paraffin-embedded tissue. Every receptor here comes from a male donor with melanoma. The CDR3 runs from the conserved cysteine through the conserved F or W. A D gene is named only where the DNA matches it firmly. Clone sizes are given selectively: once, few, many, or a class where the clone is expanded.

D	size	V	J	CDR3	DNA
.	.	TRBV5-5	TRBJ1-1	CASSFTGKRSEAFF	TGTGCCAGCAGCTTTACAGGGAAAAGGTCTGAAGCTTTCTTT
TRBD1	.	TRBV11-2	TRBJ2-5	CASSLVPTGTGQETQYF	TGTGCCAGCAGCTTAGTCCCTACCGGGACAGGGCAAGAGACCCAGTACTTC
.	.	TRBV7-7	TRBJ2-7	CASSLGEAYEQYF	TGTGCTAGCAGCTTAGGGGAGGCTTACGAGCAGTACTTC
.	.	TRBV7-8	TRBJ1-5	CASSLSSAYQPQHF	TGTGCCAGCAGCTTATCCTCGGCTTATCAGCCCCAGCATTTT
TRBD2	.	TRBV5-1	TRBJ2-7	CASSLLSGSNYEQYF	TGCGCCAGCAGCTTGCTTAGCGGGAGTAACTACGAGCAGTACTTC
.	.	TRBV11-3	TRBJ2-1	CASRGTGWGEQFF	TGTGCCAGCAGGGGAACGGGATGGGGTGAGCAGTTCTTC
.	.	TRBV9	TRBJ1-2	CASSARTGNNYGYTF	TGTGCCAGCAGCGCCCGGACTGGGAATAACTATGGCTACACCTTC
.	.	TRBV7-9	TRBJ2-7	CASSLWAGREQYF	TGTGCCAGCAGCCTTTGGGCAGGGCGCGAGCAGTACTTC
.	.	TRBV9	TRBJ1-2	CASSGRLDYGYTF	TGTGCCAGCAGCGGACGGCTAGACTATGGCTACACCTTC
TRBD1	.	TRBV2	TRBJ2-5	CASRGDRGRMGTARETQYF	TGTGCCAGCAGGGGCGACAGGGGAAGGATGGGTACGGCAAGAGAGACCCAGTACTTC
TRBD2	.	TRBV25-1	TRBJ2-1	CASMMTSALYNEQFF	TGTGCCAGCATGATGACTAGCGCACTATACAATGAGCAGTTCTTC
.	.	TRBV5-1	TRBJ1-2	CASSLDDSRMVGYTF	TGCGCCAGCAGCTTGGACGACAGTCGGATGGTTGGCTACACCTTC
TRBD2	.	TRBV6-2/TRBV6-3	TRBJ2-1	CASSSRTSGNSYNEQFF	TGTGCCAGCAGCTCACGGACTAGCGGGAACTCCTACAATGAGCAGTTCTTC
TRBD2	.	TRBV2	TRBJ2-1	CASSLWTSYNEQFF	TGTGCCAGCAGTCTCTGGACTAGCTACAATGAGCAGTTCTTC
TRBD1	.	TRBV19	TRBJ1-4	CASSWTGNDANEKLFF	TGTGCCAGTAGCTGGACAGGGAATGATGCTAATGAAAAACTGTTTTTT
.	.	TRBV5-6	TRBJ1-4	CASSGTEATNEKLFF	TGTGCCAGCAGCGGGACGGAAGCAACTAATGAAAAACTGTTTTTT
TRBD1	once	TRBV29-1	TRBJ1-2	CSVEDRGILGGYTF	TGCAGCGTAGAAGACAGGGGCATTTTGGGTGGCTACACCTTC
.	.	TRBV6-6	TRBJ1-5	CASKDPELNQPQHF	TGTGCCAGCAAGGACCCGGAGTTAAATCAGCCCCAGCATTTT
TRBD1	once	TRBV19	TRBJ1-5	CASSRSGGESDQPQHF	TGTGCCAGTAGTAGGTCAGGGGGCGAATCGGATCAGCCCCAGCATTTT
.	.	TRBV12-3/TRBV12-4	TRBJ2-7	CASSFVPYEQYF	TGTGCCAGCAGTTTCGTCCCCTACGAGCAGTACTTC
.	few	TRBV19	TRBJ1-1	CASSIWQNTEAFF	TGTGCCAGTAGTATTTGGCAGAACACTGAAGCTTTCTTT
TRBD1	.	TRBV12-5	TRBJ2-7	CASGFIRQGDYEQYF	TGTGCTAGTGGTTTCATCCGGCAGGGGGACTACGAGCAGTACTTC
.	.	TRBV9	TRBJ1-2	CASSAFGGVNGYTF	TGTGCCAGCAGCGCCTTCGGGGGGGTAAATGGCTACACCTTC
.	.	TRBV7-9	TRBJ2-2	CASSPSLAGDTGELFF	TGTGCCAGCAGCCCATCCTTGGCCGGGGACACCGGGGAGCTGTTTTTT